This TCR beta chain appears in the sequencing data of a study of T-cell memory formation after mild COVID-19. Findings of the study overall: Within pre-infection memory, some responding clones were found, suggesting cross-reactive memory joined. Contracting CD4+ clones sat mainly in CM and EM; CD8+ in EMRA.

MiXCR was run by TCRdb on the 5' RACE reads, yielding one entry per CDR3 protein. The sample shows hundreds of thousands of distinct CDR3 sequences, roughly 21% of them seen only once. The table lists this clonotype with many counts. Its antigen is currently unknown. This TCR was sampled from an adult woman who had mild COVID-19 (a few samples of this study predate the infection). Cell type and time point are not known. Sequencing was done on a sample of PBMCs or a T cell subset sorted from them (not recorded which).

In DNA form, the CDR3 reads TGTGCCACCAGTGATAAGCGGGGGTGGGAAGATACGCAGTATTTT. Encoded protein: CATSDKRGWEDTQYF. This chain uses TRBV24-1 with TRBJ2-3; 8 nucleotides agree with TRBD2. The CDR3 extends over 15 amino acids. The V gene end was trimmed by 3 bases and the J gene end by 5 bases; junction bases not matched to a gene: 6. Germline assignment: CDR1 KGHDR and CDR2 SFDVKD.